Given below is one TCR beta chain in context. No cognate antigen has been identified for it. No much larger clone is present one base from it, and per-base qualities are unavailable. Reading the label with the study, this specimen's treatment or condition is: allogeneic hematopoietic cell transplantation with graft depleted of TCRalphabeta T cells and CD19 B cells. The transplant recipients were children given TCRalphabeta/CD19-depleted allogeneic hematopoietic cell grafts. Library preparation was by PCR. These reads were obtained on an Illumina HiSeq 2500. TCR libraries were prepared with molecular barcoding, using unique molecular identifiers to normalize TCRbeta repertoire quantification. Starting from the raw public reads, TCRdb applied fastp trimming at Q25, assembled clones with MiXCR and retained in-frame beta chains. Every CDR3 protein is listed once, alongside the most common genes and DNA of its rows. This sample holds about a million distinct CDR3 sequences; about 30% were observed only once. Clones ranked in the top ten supply about 28% of the sample.

V is shortened by 4 bases, J by 0 bases, and the region joining them spans 12 bases. The germline V gene yields SGHRS for CDR1 and YFSETQ for CDR2. Counted from cysteine to phenylalanine, this CDR3 has 15 amino acids. Here the CDR3 DNA is all that survives: 45 bases in frame from base 1. The source of the sample is a study of T-cell reconstitution after alpha-beta-depleted transplantation in children (TCRdb year 2016). Study-level background: The study quantitatively tracked T-cell immune reconstitution after TCRalphabeta/CD19-depleted allogeneic hematopoietic cell transplantation in children using TCR repertoire profiling. Results and caveats for the whole study, not just this receptor: About two months after transplant, the apparently early recovery of alphabetaT-cell counts reportedly depended on just several hundred clones that had expanded rapidly and came from non-depleted graft cells. Hyperexpanded clone frequencies declined over subsequent months; after one year, T-cell counts and TCRbeta diversity were mostly attributed to newly produced T cells. In some patients, the high TCRbeta diversity seen at day 60 was put down to recipient T cells and intrathymic progenitors that had survived conditioning.

The specimen was PBMCs, mostly from graft donor cells, collected 360 days after TCRalphabeta/CD19-depleted stem cell transplant. The V and J segments used are TRBV5-1 and TRBJ2-3; the D gene is perhaps TRBD1, on 6 matching bases. The TCR was taken from a boy less than two years old who had a stem cell transplant for SCID, so the T cells may come from the graft donor. The sequenced DNA: TGCGCCAGCAGCGACTACAGGGATAGCACAGATACGCAGTATTTT. This yields the protein CASSDYRDSTDTQYF.